These T cell receptor beta chains were read from a single sample in a study. TCRdb re-called the 5' RACE reads with MiXCR, one entry per CDR3 protein. The table shows over 45,000 distinct CDR3 sequences, with less than 30% occurring only once. The sample consisted of tumor-infiltrating Tregs sorted from the breast tumor. The receptors were sampled from a female donor with breast cancer. The CDR3 runs from the conserved cysteine through the conserved F or W. A D gene is named only where the DNA matches it firmly. Clone size is not always given. Where it is, it says once, few, many or a class for expanded clones.

cdr3_aa cdr3_nt d_call v_call clone_size j_call
CASSDKGQWEETQYF TGTGCCAGCAGTGACAAGGGACAGTGGGAAGAGACCCAGTACTTC TRBD1 TRBV12-3/TRBV12-4 . TRBJ2-5
CASGWQAKETQYF TGTGCCAGCGGCTGGCAGGCCAAAGAGACCCAGTACTTC . TRBV3-1 once TRBJ2-5
CSARGRAYEQYF TGCAGTGCTAGAGGCAGGGCCTACGAGCAGTACTTC . TRBV20-1 . TRBJ2-7
CSARVQANVLTF TGCAGTGCTAGAGTTCAGGCCAACGTCCTGACTTTC . TRBV20-1 . TRBJ2-6
CASTGQGEQPQHF TGTGCCAGCACCGGACAGGGGGAACAGCCCCAGCATTTT TRBD1 TRBV7-9 many TRBJ1-5
CASGTGLAGLYNEQFF TGTGCCAGCGGGACGGGACTAGCGGGGCTTTACAATGAGCAGTTCTTC TRBD2 TRBV28 few TRBJ2-1
CASSLARSGYQETQYF TGTGCCAGCAGTTTAGCCCGGAGCGGGTACCAAGAGACCCAGTACTTC . TRBV12-3/TRBV12-4 few TRBJ2-5
CASSSRGGGTDTQYF TGTGCCAGCAGCTCAAGGGGTGGTGGCACAGATACGCAGTATTTT . TRBV7-9 many TRBJ2-3
CATSRDRQGGEKLFF TGTGCCACCAGCAGAGATAGGCAGGGGGGAGAAAAACTGTTTTTT TRBD1 TRBV15 . TRBJ1-4
CASRTMGDSPLHF TGTGCCAGCAGAACAATGGGGGATTCACCCCTCCACTTT . TRBV6-2/TRBV6-3 many TRBJ1-6
CSARRPSMSYEQYF TGCAGTGCTAGAAGGCCTAGTATGTCCTACGAGCAGTACTTC . TRBV20-1 many TRBJ2-7
CAISARQDSNQPQHF TGTGCCATCAGTGCCAGACAGGATAGCAATCAGCCCCAGCATTTT . TRBV10-3 . TRBJ1-5
CTSSYRTVSYGYTF TGCACCAGCAGCTACCGGACAGTATCCTATGGCTACACCTTC . TRBV5-1 . TRBJ1-2
CASSSNSGTGRDTQYF TGCGCCAGCAGCTCCAATTCCGGGACAGGGAGAGATACGCAGTATTTT TRBD1 TRBV5-1 many TRBJ2-3
CASSVGQEETQYF TGTGCCAGCAGCGTAGGACAGGAGGAGACCCAGTACTTC . TRBV9 many TRBJ2-5
CASSLGGSYEQYF TGTGCCAGCAGTTTAGGGGGATCCTACGAGCAGTACTTC . TRBV12-3/TRBV12-4 few TRBJ2-7
CASSTRFQGAVETQYF TGTGCCAGCAGCACCCGATTTCAGGGGGCAGTAGAGACCCAGTACTTC TRBD1 TRBV7-8 . TRBJ2-5
CAWSFSKNTEAFF TGTGCCTGGAGTTTTTCGAAGAACACTGAAGCTTTCTTT . TRBV30 . TRBJ1-1
CSLWTGHTEAFF TGCAGTTTATGGACAGGTCACACTGAAGCTTTCTTT TRBD1 TRBV20-1 . TRBJ1-1
CASMVDPDTQYF TGTGCCAGCATGGTTGACCCAGATACGCAGTATTTT . TRBV25-1 . TRBJ2-3
CASNQQGAHGYTF TGTGCCAGCAACCAACAGGGGGCCCATGGCTACACCTTC . TRBV21-1 few TRBJ1-2
CASSLDGGFQADTQYF TGTGCCAGCAGCTTAGACGGAGGTTTTCAAGCAGATACGCAGTATTTT . TRBV11-2 . TRBJ2-3
CASSPSLGGAEGYTF TGTGCCAGCAGCCCGAGTCTAGGGGGCGCCGAAGGCTACACCTTC TRBD1 TRBV7-9 many TRBJ1-2
CASSLEASKTQYF TGTGCCAGCAGCTTAGAGGCTAGCAAGACGCAGTATTTT . TRBV7-2 . TRBJ2-3
CASINEQMNTEAFF TGTGCCAGCATTAATGAACAGATGAACACTGAAGCTTTCTTT . TRBV12-3/TRBV12-4 few TRBJ1-1
CASSEPTGAQETQYF TGTGCCAGCAGTGAACCCACGGGGGCTCAAGAGACCCAGTACTTC . TRBV25-1 . TRBJ2-5
CASSPGQGGTEAFF TGTGCCAGCAGCCCGGGACAGGGGGGAACTGAAGCTTTCTTT TRBD1 TRBV7-9 . TRBJ1-1
CSALEDYGYTF TGCAGTGCTCTGGAGGACTATGGCTACACCTTC . TRBV20-1 many TRBJ1-2
CASTAPAEGSTF TGTGCCAGCACGGCCCCAGCTGAGGGATCCACCTTC . TRBV28 few TRBJ1-2
CATSLTGGFTDTQYF TGTGCCACTTCCCTTACAGGGGGCTTCACAGATACGCAGTATTTT TRBD1 TRBV19 many TRBJ2-3
CASSFQRRENAGYTF TGTGCCAGCAGCTTTCAACGCAGGGAAAACGCTGGCTACACCTTC . TRBV5-6 few TRBJ1-2
CASSSHESGYNEQFF TGTGCCAGCAGTTCCCATGAATCGGGCTACAATGAGCAGTTCTTC . TRBV6-6 . TRBJ2-1
CATRRGDEAFF TGTGCCACCAGGAGGGGGGATGAAGCTTTCTTT . TRBV24-1 many TRBJ1-1
CASSIYTVTEAFF TGTGCCAGCAGCATTTACACTGTTACTGAAGCTTTCTTT . TRBV6-2/TRBV6-3 . TRBJ1-1
CASSESGGGHQETQYF TGTGCCAGCAGCGAATCCGGAGGGGGACACCAAGAGACCCAGTACTTC . TRBV9 . TRBJ2-5
CASSWGDRGLQPQHF TGTGCCAGCAGCTGGGGGGACAGGGGGCTTCAGCCCCAGCATTTT TRBD1 TRBV5-6 few TRBJ1-5
CASSVGGLQETQYF TGTGCCAGCAGCGTAGGGGGGTTACAAGAGACCCAGTACTTC . TRBV9 . TRBJ2-5
CASSSGQGYMNTEAFF TGTGCCAGCAGCTCGGGACAGGGGTACATGAACACTGAAGCTTTCTTT TRBD1 TRBV5-4 few TRBJ1-1
CASSYSNSNYGYTF TGTGCCAGCAGTTACTCGAATTCCAACTATGGCTACACCTTC . TRBV6-2/TRBV6-3 few TRBJ1-2